This TCR beta chain derives from a study of shared clonotypes between healthy human individuals. This clone has a single count. The method was immunoSEQ multiplex PCR; TCRdb's version includes in-frame clones alone and lacks a portion of them. Among some 2 million clones, approximately 94% were seen once, and the ten largest hold approximately 1.2%. Terminally differentiated effector memory CD45RA+ cells were left out of the naive CD8 fraction, which was CD45RO-negative and positively selected for CCR7. Material: naive CD8+ T cells sorted from blood. This TCR was recovered from a young man in good health.

The CDR3 DNA reads as TGTGCCAGCTGGACTAACTATGGCTACACCTTC. Residues: CASWTNYGYTF. The chain joins TRBV7-9 to TRBJ1-2; D is undetermined. The CDR3 contains 11 residues. Germline assignment: CDR1 SEHNR and CDR2 FQNEAQ (reference sequence). Deletions cut 8 bases from V and 0 bases from J, with 4 bases between.